Following are 4 T cell receptor beta chains from one sample sequenced in a study of technical replicates of blood from several donors. Sequencing was performed with immunoSEQ multiplex PCR; in TCRdb, only in-frame clones are kept and a portion is missing. In the table there are around 79,000 clones, approximately 94% of which are singletons. What was sequenced was T cells isolated from PBMCs. These receptors all come from a human donor in good health.

The chain recombines TRBV5-1 with TRBJ2-2; D might be TRBD1 (6 bases). Trimming took 8 bases from V and 3 from J, leaving 11 bases between them. The germline gives CDR1 SGHRS, CDR2 YFSETQ. The CDR3 extends over 13 amino acids. The CDR3 DNA reads as TGCGCCAGTTCGGGACAAGACACCGGGGAGCTGTTTTTT. This codes for CASSGQDTGELFF.

The chain combines TRBV6-1 with TRBJ1-2, with 7 positions matching TRBD1. CDR1 and CDR2 from the germline V gene are MNHNS and SASEGT. This CDR3 has 17 residues. V was pared by 1 base and J by 0 bases, with 8 bases of the junction left unmatched. Here the CDR3 DNA reads TGTGCCAGCAGTGAAGTCTTAACAGGGGCTCCTAACTATGGCTACACCTTC. Its translation is CASSEVLTGAPNYGYTF.

The chain combines TRBV9 with TRBJ1-1; 8 bases agree with TRBD1. Germline trimming cut 2 bases from V and 8 bases from J; bases unmatched to any gene: 5. CDR3 length: 13 residues. Germline CDR1 and CDR2: SGDLS and YYNGEE. The CDR3 region has the DNA TGTGCCAGCAGCGTCTCAGGGGGCAAAGAAGCTTTCTTT. Translation gives CASSVSGGKEAFF.

The CDR3 protein is CASSLVAGERDTQYF. The CDR3 DNA reads as TGCGCCAGCAGCTTGGTAGCGGGAGAACGAGATACGCAGTATTTT. The J gene is TRBJ2-3, the V gene TRBV5-1; TRBD2 matches at 9 bases. Germline V gene sequence: CDR1 SGHRS, CDR2 YFSETQ. The CDR3 has 15 amino acids. With 0 bases clipped from V and 5 bases from J, the junction kept 4 bases outside the gene matches.